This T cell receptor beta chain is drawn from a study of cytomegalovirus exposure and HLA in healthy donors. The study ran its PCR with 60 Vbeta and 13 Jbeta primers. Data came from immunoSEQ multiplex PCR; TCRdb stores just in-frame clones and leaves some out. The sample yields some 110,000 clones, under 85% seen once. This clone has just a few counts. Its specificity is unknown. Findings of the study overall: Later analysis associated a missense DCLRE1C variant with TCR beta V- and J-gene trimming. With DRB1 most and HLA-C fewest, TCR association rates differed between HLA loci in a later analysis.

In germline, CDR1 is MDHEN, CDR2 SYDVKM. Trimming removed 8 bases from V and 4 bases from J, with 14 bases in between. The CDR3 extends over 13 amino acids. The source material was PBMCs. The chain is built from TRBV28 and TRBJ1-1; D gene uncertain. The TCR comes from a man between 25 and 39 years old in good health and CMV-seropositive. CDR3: CASLGLEPTEAFF. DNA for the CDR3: TGTGCCAGCCTGGGCCTTGAACCCACTGAAGCTTTCTTT.